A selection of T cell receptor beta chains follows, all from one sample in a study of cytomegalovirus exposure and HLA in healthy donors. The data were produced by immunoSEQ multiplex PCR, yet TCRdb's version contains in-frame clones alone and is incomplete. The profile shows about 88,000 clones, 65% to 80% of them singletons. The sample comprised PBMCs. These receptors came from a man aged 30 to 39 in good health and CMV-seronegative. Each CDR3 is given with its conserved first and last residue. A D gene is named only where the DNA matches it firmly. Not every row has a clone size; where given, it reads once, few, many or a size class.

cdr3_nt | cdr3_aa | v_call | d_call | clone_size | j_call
TGTGCCAGCTCACCGGACAGGGAAGAGACCCAGTACTTC | CASSPDREETQYF | TRBV18 | TRBD1 | . | TRBJ2-5
TGTGCCAGCTCACTTGCACTAGCGGGGGACAATGAGCAGTTCTTC | CASSLALAGDNEQFF | TRBV18 | TRBD2 | . | TRBJ2-1
TGCGCCAGCAGCCAAGATCTTTATGTGAACACTGAAGCTTTCTTT | CASSQDLYVNTEAFF | TRBV4-3 | . | few | TRBJ1-1
TGTGCCAGCCTCTCCGGGCGGGGAACTAATGAAAAACTGTTTTTT | CASLSGRGTNEKLFF | TRBV28 | . | once | TRBJ1-4
TGTGCCAGCAGCGTAGAGGTTGGTCGGGGCTACGAGCAGTACTTC | CASSVEVGRGYEQYF | TRBV9 | . | . | TRBJ2-7
TGTGCCAGCAGTTACGCGAACAGGGGGCTCGCCTATGGCTACACCTTC | CASSYANRGLAYGYTF | TRBV6-5 | TRBD1 | . | TRBJ1-2
TGTGCCAGCAGCCCGGGACAGGGGATAGGTCAGCCCCAGCATTTT | CASSPGQGIGQPQHF | TRBV28 | TRBD1 | . | TRBJ1-5
TGTGCCAGCTCACCACAGCAGCCAGAGACAGGGGGTTACGAGCAGTACTTC | CASSPQQPETGGYEQYF | TRBV18 | TRBD1 | . | TRBJ2-7
TGTGCCAGCAGCTCCCCGGGACAGGGCTTAAGCAATCAGCCCCAGCATTTT | CASSSPGQGLSNQPQHF | TRBV7-2 | TRBD1 | . | TRBJ1-5
TGTGCCAGTAGGCGGTACACACGGGACAGGGTTGAAAAACTGTTTTTT | CASRRYTRDRVEKLFF | TRBV19 | TRBD1 | . | TRBJ1-4
TGTGCCAGTTCGAGGAGGGGACAGGTCGGATATGGCTACACCTTC | CASSRRGQVGYGYTF | TRBV19 | TRBD1 | . | TRBJ1-2
TGTGCCAGCAGTGGCCCCGGGACTAGCGGGGGGTATGAGCAGTTCTTC | CASSGPGTSGGYEQFF | TRBV28 | TRBD2 | . | TRBJ2-1
TGTTCCAGCAGTCGTGGACAGGGCAAGCAGTTCTTC | CSSSRGQGKQFF | TRBV7-9 | TRBD1 | . | TRBJ2-1
TGTGCCAGCAGCTTATCACAGGGGAACGCTGAAGCTTTCTTT | CASSLSQGNAEAFF | TRBV7-9 | TRBD1 | once | TRBJ1-1
TGTGCCAGCAGCTTATGGGCGGGAAACACTGAAGCTTTCTTT | CASSLWAGNTEAFF | TRBV7-9 | . | . | TRBJ1-1
TGTGCCAGTAGACTCGGAGAGGTTAATGAAAAACTGTTTTTT | CASRLGEVNEKLFF | TRBV19 | . | few | TRBJ1-4
TGTGCCATGAACAGGGTTTGGAATCAGCCCCAGCATTTT | CAMNRVWNQPQHF | TRBV28 | . | few | TRBJ1-5
TGTGCCAGCAGTTACTTGGGACAGGAGAAAAATCAGCCCCAGCATTTT | CASSYLGQEKNQPQHF | TRBV6-6 | TRBD1 | . | TRBJ1-5
TGCGCCAGCAGCCAAGTTCGACTAGGCCTTCACTTC | CASSQVRLGLHF | TRBV4-1 | . | . | TRBJ2-4
TGTGCCAGCAGTTCCGGGGGGCGGACCGGGGAGCTGTTTTTT | CASSSGGRTGELFF | TRBV6-5 | . | . | TRBJ2-2
TGTGCCAGCAGCCAAGGGCCACAGGGGTCAACTAATGAAAAACTGTTTTTT | CASSQGPQGSTNEKLFF | TRBV11-3 | TRBD1 | few | TRBJ1-4
TGCAGTGCTAGACCCGGCGGTGAGCAGTTCTTC | CSARPGGEQFF | TRBV20-1 | . | . | TRBJ2-1
TGTGCCAGCAGCTTCTACGGACAGGGGGCATCGAACACCGGGGAGCTGTTTTTT | CASSFYGQGASNTGELFF | TRBV7-2 | TRBD1 | . | TRBJ2-2
TGTGCCAGCAGTTCGCACCCGGGACAGGGGGACTTTCCTAGCACAGATACGCAGTATTTT | CASSSHPGQGDFPSTDTQYF | TRBV28 | TRBD1 | . | TRBJ2-3
TGTGCCAGCAGCGTCACAGGGGGCAATCAGCCCCAGCATTTT | CASSVTGGNQPQHF | TRBV2 | TRBD1 | . | TRBJ1-5
TGCAGCGCCGTGTCCGTAGGGACTACCCATCCAGATACGCAGTATTTT | CSAVSVGTTHPDTQYF | TRBV29-1 | TRBD2 | . | TRBJ2-3
TGTGCCAGCAGCCAGATAGCGGGGGCGAGCAATGAGCAGTTCTTC | CASSQIAGASNEQFF | TRBV5-8 | TRBD2 | . | TRBJ2-1
TGTGCCAGCAGTGCCGGGGACTGGGCTAGGATTTTT | CASSAGDWARIF | TRBV28 | . | . | TRBJ1-4
TGTGCCAGCAGTCATACTGTTTTCGAGCAGTACTTC | CASSHTVFEQYF | TRBV7-8 | . | once | TRBJ2-7
TGTGCCAGCAGTGATTATACAGGGAGGGAGAAAGGCTACACCTTC | CASSDYTGREKGYTF | TRBV6-1 | . | . | TRBJ1-2
TGTGCCAGCAGCTTAGCAAATAGGGGGCATGGGGACACTGAAGCTTTCTTT | CASSLANRGHGDTEAFF | TRBV7-8 | TRBD1 | . | TRBJ1-1
TGTGCCAGCTCCCTGGTCCGGACAGCTGACACCGGGGAGCTGTTTTTT | CASSLVRTADTGELFF | TRBV18 | . | . | TRBJ2-2
TGTGCCAGCAGTGGACAGGGGAGTACCGGGGAGCTGTTTTTT | CASSGQGSTGELFF | TRBV6-4 | TRBD1 | many | TRBJ2-2
TGCGCCAGCAGTGCCCTAGCGGGGGGCCCGCCAGATAACACCGGGGAGCTGTTTTTT | CASSALAGGPPDNTGELFF | TRBV10-2 | TRBD2 | . | TRBJ2-2
TGTGCCTCCAAGGGACAGGGCACCAGCAATTCACCCCTCCACTTT | CASKGQGTSNSPLHF | TRBV19 | TRBD1 | . | TRBJ1-6
TGTGCCACCAGCAACCACAGGGAAGGTGACAATGGCTACACCTTC | CATSNHREGDNGYTF | TRBV15 | . | . | TRBJ1-2
TGTGCCAGCAGCTCCGGCGGGGCTGGAAACACCATATATTTT | CASSSGGAGNTIYF | TRBV7-9 | . | . | TRBJ1-3
TGTGCCAGCTCACCAGACAGGGTAATAAATGAGCAGTTCTTC | CASSPDRVINEQFF | TRBV18 | TRBD1 | . | TRBJ2-1
TGTGCCAGCAGCCTACAGGTGACTGGAAACACCATATATTTT | CASSLQVTGNTIYF | TRBV7-2 | . | few | TRBJ1-3
TGTGCCATCAGTGGAGGAGACAGGGCTTTTGTGGATTCACCCCTCCACTTT | CAISGGDRAFVDSPLHF | TRBV10-3 | TRBD1 | . | TRBJ1-6
TGTGCCTGGAGCCGACAGGGGAGGGGTAGCACAGATACGCAGTATTTT | CAWSRQGRGSTDTQYF | TRBV30 | . | . | TRBJ2-3
TGTGCCAGTCGTGGACAGGGCAATCAGCCCCAGCATTTT | CASRGQGNQPQHF | TRBV19 | TRBD1 | . | TRBJ1-5
TGCAGCGTTGAACTTCGGACAGACAATGAGCAGTTCTTC | CSVELRTDNEQFF | TRBV29-1 | . | . | TRBJ2-1
TGTGCCAGCAGCACAGGGTTCTATGGCTACACCTTC | CASSTGFYGYTF | TRBV6-1 | . | . | TRBJ1-2
TGCGCCAGCAGCCAAGTGGGGCGCTCTAGCGGCACAGATACGCAGTATTTT | CASSQVGRSSGTDTQYF | TRBV4-3 | . | . | TRBJ2-3
TGTGCCTGGAGTGACATAACAACTAATGAAAAACTGTTTTTT | CAWSDITTNEKLFF | TRBV30 | . | . | TRBJ1-4
TGTGCCTGGAGTCCCAGAACGAACACCGGGGAGCTGTTTTTT | CAWSPRTNTGELFF | TRBV30 | . | . | TRBJ2-2
TGCGCCAGCAGCCAAATGGGACAGGGTGGCGAGCAGTACTTC | CASSQMGQGGEQYF | TRBV4-3 | TRBD1 | once | TRBJ2-7
TGTGCCGGGGCCCAGGAGAGGCTGTATAATTCACCCCTCCACTTT | CAGAQERLYNSPLHF | TRBV2 | . | . | TRBJ1-6
TGCGCCAGCAGCTTGGACCCGGGACAGTTTTATGGCTACACCTTC | CASSLDPGQFYGYTF | TRBV5-1 | TRBD1 | . | TRBJ1-2
TGTGCCAGTAGTATCATGGGGACAGGGGGCATCTATGGCTACACCTTC | CASSIMGTGGIYGYTF | TRBV19 | TRBD1 | . | TRBJ1-2
TGTGCCAGCAGTTTAGTGCGGGGGGGTGGTATGGATACGCAGTATTTT | CASSLVRGGGMDTQYF | TRBV28 | TRBD2 | . | TRBJ2-3
TGTGCCAGCAGTCTTAGAGCCGGGGGGGTCAACAATGAGCAGTTCTTC | CASSLRAGGVNNEQFF | TRBV7-2 | TRBD2 | . | TRBJ2-1
TGTGCCAGCAGCCAGGTCGGGGACACAGATACGCAGTATTTT | CASSQVGDTDTQYF | TRBV7-3 | . | few | TRBJ2-3
TGTGCCAGCAGTGAGGGGTCAGGGGACTACAATGAGCAGTTCTTC | CASSEGSGDYNEQFF | TRBV6-4 | . | . | TRBJ2-1
TGTGCCAGCAGCGGAAGCCGGGACAGGGCCTACGAGCAGTACTTC | CASSGSRDRAYEQYF | TRBV5-4 | TRBD1 | . | TRBJ2-7